This TCR beta chain was found in a study of shared clonotypes between healthy human individuals. The study, taken as a whole, reports: Exclusively blood specimens were collected; tissue repertoires likely differ.

Memory CD4+ cells were the fraction left after CD45RA+ naive selection. V was pared by 5 bases and J by 6 bases, with 23 bases between. CDR3 length equals 16 residues. Germline assignment: CDR1 SGHAT and CDR2 FQNNGV. The data were produced by immunoSEQ multiplex PCR, yet TCRdb's version contains in-frame clones alone and is incomplete. Altogether approximately 2,000,000 clones are present, 92% being singletons, with the ten largest covering about 0.41%. As for this clone: Its antigen is undetermined.

The sequencing sample was made of naive CD4+ T cells from PBMCs. As for subset: CD45RA+ positively selected. The genes are TRBV11-2 and TRBJ2-7; maybe TRBD1 (6 bases). This TCR derives from a man aged 18 to 29 in good health. Some clones in this sample may be carry-over from other donors' samples. CDR3 nucleotides: TGTGCCAGCAGCCCCACAGGGAGATACGGGTATGTCGAGCAGTACTTC. It is translated as CASSPTGRYGYVEQYF.